These 12 T cell receptor beta chains were sequenced from one sample in a study of T cell repertoires in aging, cancer and after chemotherapy. A mixed TRB-A/B primer pool amplified rearranged TRB by multiplex touch-down PCR. MiXCR was run by TCRdb on the multiplex PCR reads, yielding one entry per CDR3 protein. The repertoire holds about 8,700 distinct CDR3 sequences, with roughly 53% as singletons. Amplification of TCR beta used genomic DNA extracted from peripheral blood. Input material: blood. The receptors originated from a human donor in good health.

The J gene is TRBJ1-2, the V gene TRBV19; tentatively, D is TRBD1 (6 bases). The CDR3 is 14 residues long. CDR1 and CDR2 from the germline V gene are LNHDA and SQIVND (reference sequence). The ends were cut back, 1 base at V and 6 bases at J, with 12 bases in the middle. CDR3 residues: CASSIVQGGNGYTF. CDR3 nucleotides: TGTGCCAGTAGTATAGTACAGGGAGGAAATGGCTACACCTTC.

J is TRBJ2-1 and V is TRBV6-5, with TRBD1 identical over 8 bases. Per germline, CDR1 MNHEY and CDR2 SVGAGI. The CDR3 contains 19 residues. V lost 5 bases and J lost 0; bases outside the gene matches: 15. CDR3: CASSVQGAANLGSYNEQFF. CDR3 bases: TGTGCCAGCAGTGTTCAGGGGGCGGCCAACCTAGGCTCCTACAATGAGCAGTTCTTC.

J is TRBJ1-5 and V is TRBV12-3 or TRBV12-4; TRBD1 matches 7 bases. The CDR3 consists of 17 residues. V trimming: 6 bases; J trimming: 0 bases; junction bases outside the gene matches: 11. The CDR3: CASSPRGTAYSNQPQHF. The DNA of the CDR3 is TGTGCCAGCAGCCCTAGAGGGACAGCCTATAGCAATCAGCCCCAGCATTTT.

In this sample, this clonotype turned up a few times. The chain recombines TRBV12-3 or TRBV12-4 with TRBJ2-7, with 10 bases identical to TRBD2. Germline trimming cut 4 bases from V and 2 bases from J; bases unmatched to any gene: 5. This CDR3 has 15 residues. CDR3 coding DNA: TGTGCCAGCAGTTCGAGCGGGAGGGCGACCTACGAGCAGTACTTC. Translation: CASSSSGRATYEQYF.

The rearrangement links TRBV18 to TRBJ2-1; TRBD2 aligns across 13 bases. The germline V gene has CDR1 KGHSH and CDR2 LQKENI. The trim removed 3 bases at V and 6 bases at J, leaving 5 bases unmatched. The CDR3 is 16 amino acids. Here the CDR3 reads CASSPRTSGSGNEQFF. Here the CDR3 DNA reads TGTGCCAGCTCACCTCGGACTAGCGGGAGTGGCAATGAGCAGTTCTTC.

The gene calls are TRBV19 and TRBJ2-7, with 11 bases aligning to TRBD1. The V and J ends lost 3 bases and 0 bases, in that order; junction bases with no gene match: 4. Germline loops: CDR1 LNHDA, CDR2 SQIVND (reference sequence). The CDR3 runs to 16 residues. DNA for the CDR3: TGTGCCAGTAGTATGGGACAGGGGGTCTCCTCCTACGAGCAGTACTTC. Translating gives CASSMGQGVSSYEQYF.

The chain carries TRBV30 and TRBJ1-6; D is ambiguous. V was trimmed by 1 base and J by 1 base, leaving 8 bases between them. Germline CDR1 reads GTSNPN; CDR2 reads SVGIG (reference sequence). The CDR3 covers 15 residues. The CDR3 region has the DNA TGTGCCTGGAGTGCGGAGCTGTCCTATAATTCACCCCTCCACTTT. Translating gives CAWSAELSYNSPLHF.

V gene TRBV27 combines with J gene TRBJ2-1, with TRBD2 as a possible D gene (6 bases). The CDR3 runs 15 residues. The germline gives CDR1 MNHEY, CDR2 SMNVEV (reference sequence). Trimming left V 6 bases short and J 12 bases short, with 24 bases between. Here the CDR3 DNA reads TGTGCCAGCAGCCAAGATCCCCCGGGGGTAGCGCCGCAGTTCTTC. This encodes CASSQDPPGVAPQFF.

This clonotype came up a few times. The chain recombines TRBV5-6 with TRBJ1-6; a possible D gene is TRBD1 (6 bases). Germline V gene lookup returns CDR1 SGHDT and CDR2 YYEEEE. The CDR3 extends over 16 amino acids. V was clipped by 4 bases and J by 7 bases, with 18 bases between them. The DNA for the CDR3 is TGTGCCAGCAGCCAATATACGGACAGCCTCAATTCACCCCTCCACTTT. It yields the protein CASSQYTDSLNSPLHF.

CDR3 region: CASSPQTGVGYEQYF. The CDR3 bases are TGTGCCAGCTCACCACAGACCGGGGTCGGCTACGAGCAGTACTTC. V usage is TRBV18 and J usage is TRBJ2-7; possibly TRBD2 for D (5 bases). V dropped 1 base and J dropped 3 bases, with 13 bases sitting between them. This CDR3 contains 15 residues. Germline V gene data show CDR1 as KGHSH and CDR2 as LQKENI.

The chain recombines TRBV5-6 with TRBJ1-2; TRBD1 is a possible D gene (5 bases). V gave up 3 bases and J gave up 0 bases, with 15 bases separating them. This CDR3 has 16 amino acids. Germline CDR1 and CDR2: SGHDT and YYEEEE. CDR3: CASSWGMDGTNYGYTF. CDR3 nucleotide sequence: TGTGCCAGCAGCTGGGGGATGGACGGTACTAACTATGGCTACACCTTC.

There are a few counts of this clonotype. The rearrangement joins TRBV18 to TRBJ2-3, with D unresolved. The CDR3 spans 16 residues. V was clipped by 3 bases and J by 6 bases, with 19 bases between them. The germline CDR1 and CDR2 sequences are KGHSH and LQKENI. CDR3 in DNA: TGTGCCAGCTCACCCTCCCCGGGCCAACGGTGGGATACGCAGTATTTT. Its translation: CASSPSPGQRWDTQYF. Full variable domain (missing parts from reference TRBV18 and TRBJ2-3): NAGVMQNPRHLVRRRGQEARLRCSPMKGHSHVYWYRQLPEEGLKFMVYLQKENIIDESGMPKERFSAEFPKEGPSILRIQQVVRGDSAAYFCASSPSPGQRWDTQYFGPGTRLTVL.